The T cell receptor beta chain under discussion was sequenced for a study of blood T cell repertoires in COVID-19. Study overall: The origin of the acute and convalescent COVID-19 samples was the United States, Italy and Spain. T cells, B-cell-depleted T cells, or PBMCs provided the cDNA or gDNA that served as material.

In the source study's methods: How many nucleated cells were present was estimated from reference gene primer amplification. Using immunoSEQ multiplex PCR, the repertoire was profiled, and TCRdb retains in-frame clones only, with some absent. V, J and clone size were drawn from that table, and D and trimming were deduced from the DNA. The sample consists of approximately 46,000 clones, roughly 82% of them appearing once. J was trimmed by 6 bases and V by 6 bases; bases with no gene match: 7. The CDR3 has 13 residues. Germline V gene lookup returns CDR1 MNHNY and CDR2 SVGAGI (reference sequence). This clone was recorded a few times.

This chain connects TRBV6-6 to TRBJ1-2; 7 bases line up with TRBD1. The sequence came from an older woman with acute or convalescent COVID-19. Sequencing was performed on peripheral blood. The CDR3: CASRKQGSDGYTF. The CDR3 DNA follows: TGTGCCAGCAGAAAACAGGGGTCAGATGGCTACACCTTC.